A selection of T cell receptor beta chains follows, all from one sample in a study of blood T cells in healthy people across ages. TCRdb reprocessed the 5' RACE reads with MiXCR, giving one entry per CDR3 protein. Among some 800,000 distinct CDR3 sequences listed, roughly 25% were seen once. These data were also filed under a second study, of T cells of mothers and their children.

The sample comprised blood. Receptors were obtained from a boy younger than 18 in good health. The CDR3 runs from the conserved cysteine through the conserved F or W. The D gene is left open where the match is weak. Clone size, where shown, is once, few, many, or a class for clones that have expanded.

CASSVAVEETQYF	TGTGCCAGCAGCGTGGCGGTGGAAGAGACCCAGTACTTC	TRBV11-3	few	NA	TRBJ2-5
CSARDWTGIGVGYTF	TGCAGTGCTAGAGATTGGACAGGGATAGGGGTAGGCTACACCTTC	TRBV20-1	NA	TRBD1	TRBJ1-2
CASSPRVGVGEQYF	TGTGCCAGCAGTCCCCGGGTGGGGGTCGGTGAGCAGTACTTC	TRBV28	NA	NA	TRBJ2-7
CASSLAAFSGNTIYF	TGTGCCAGCAGCTTAGCCGCATTCTCTGGAAACACCATATATTTT	TRBV7-2	NA	NA	TRBJ1-3
CASSLGGQGNQPQHF	TGTGCCAGCAGCCTAGGGGGACAGGGCAATCAGCCCCAGCATTTT	TRBV7-2	many	TRBD1	TRBJ1-5
CSAKDRVSAFF	TGCAGTGCTAAGGACAGGGTTTCTGCTTTCTTT	TRBV20-1	NA	TRBD1	TRBJ1-1
CASSLGGSRSNQPQHF	TGTGCCAGCAGCTTAGGGGGGTCGCGGAGCAATCAGCCCCAGCATTTT	TRBV7-9	NA	NA	TRBJ1-5
CSARDVLAGVGETQYF	TGCAGTGCTAGAGATGTACTAGCGGGAGTAGGAGAGACCCAGTACTTC	TRBV20-1	NA	TRBD2	TRBJ2-5
CSAREVAKSSYNEQFF	TGCAGTGCTAGGGAGGTAGCGAAGAGCTCCTACAATGAGCAGTTCTTC	TRBV20-1	NA	NA	TRBJ2-1
CSAVDNEQFF	TGCAGCGCCGTAGACAATGAGCAGTTCTTC	TRBV29-1	few	NA	TRBJ2-1
CASTAPGGVRGYTF	TGTGCCAGCACCGCCCCGGGAGGGGTACGTGGCTACACCTTC	TRBV28	few	NA	TRBJ1-2
CASSSESLYNEQFF	TGTGCCAGCAGTTCCGAGTCCCTCTACAATGAGCAGTTCTTC	TRBV12-3/TRBV12-4	NA	NA	TRBJ2-1
CASSSGGLGDYEQYF	TGTGCCAGCAGTTCCGGGGGACTAGGAGACTACGAGCAGTACTTC	TRBV27	NA	TRBD2	TRBJ2-7
CASSPRAQVADTQYF	TGTGCCAGCTCACCACGGGCTCAGGTAGCAGATACGCAGTATTTT	TRBV18	few	NA	TRBJ2-3
CASSTGQGPPYEQYF	TGTGCCAGCAGCACCGGACAGGGACCTCCCTACGAGCAGTACTTC	TRBV7-2	few	TRBD1	TRBJ2-7
CASSLAGTGVQPQHF	TGTGCCAGCAGTTTAGCCGGGACAGGCGTTCAGCCCCAGCATTTT	TRBV12-3/TRBV12-4	NA	TRBD1	TRBJ1-5
CASSLVNFYTDTQYF	TGTGCCAGCAGCTTAGTGAACTTCTACACAGATACGCAGTATTTT	TRBV7-2	NA	NA	TRBJ2-3